These 14 T cell receptor beta chains came from one sample sequenced in a study of T cells in Graves' hyperthyroidism and ophthalmopathy. From RNA transcripts, TCR beta CDR3 regions were amplified. TCR CDR3 regions were first amplified by RT-PCR with HTBI primers. In TCRdb, the multiplex PCR reads were re-called with MiXCR into one record per CDR3 protein. The sample gives about 570,000 distinct CDR3 sequences, around 46% of which show up once; around 17% is in the top ten. Specimen: peripheral blood or thyroid tissue (not recorded which). All receptors come from an adult woman with Graves' disease, either hyperthyroidism or ophthalmopathy (not recorded which).

This clonotype was picked up many times. This sequence joins TRBV7-9 and TRBJ2-6; D uncertain. This CDR3 has 12 amino acids. From germline, CDR1 is SEHNR and CDR2 FQNEAQ (reference sequence). V was trimmed by 8 bases and J by 1 base, leaving 3 bases between them. This CDR3 reads CASASGANVLTF. The DNA of the CDR3 is TGTGCCAGCGCTTCTGGGGCCAACGTCCTGACTTTC.

This clonotype showed up many times. The chain combines TRBV20-1 with TRBJ2-7; 9 nucleotides line up with TRBD2. The CDR3 runs 13 residues. Trimming at V came to 3 bases and at J to 5 bases, leaving 5 bases not matched to a gene. The V gene's germline CDR1 is DFQATT and CDR2 SNEGSKA (reference sequence). In DNA form, the CDR3 reads TGCAGTGCTAGTAGCGGGAGCGGCGACGAGCAGTACTTC. It specifies CSASSGSGDEQYF.

J is TRBJ1-6 and V is TRBV10-3; D ambiguous. V was trimmed by 4 bases and J by 0 bases, leaving 16 bases between them. Germline assignment: CDR1 ENHRY and CDR2 SYGVKD. This CDR3 comprises 18 residues. The CDR3 bases are TGTGCCATCAGTGCTAGAGATCGGATGAGCTCCTATAATTCACCCCTCCACTTT. This gives the protein CAISARDRMSSYNSPLHF.

This clonotype was observed once. This rearrangement joins TRBV5-1 to TRBJ2-5, with TRBD2 as a possible D gene (7 bases). The CDR3 is 15 amino acids. CDR1 SGHRS and CDR2 YFSETQ come from the germline V gene. The ends were cut back, 0 bases at V and 9 bases at J, with 18 bases in the middle. CDR3 DNA: TGCGCCAGCAGCTTGGGGCCAGGGGAGGGTCAGCCCCAGTACTTC. As protein: CASSLGPGEGQPQYF. The full variable domain, in which reference TRBV5-1 and TRBJ2-5 provide the parts outside the CDR3, is KAGVTQTPRYLIKTRGQQVTLSCSPISGHRSVSWYQQTPGQGLQFLFEYFSETQRNKGNFPGRFSGRQFSNSRSEMNVSTLELGDSALYLCASSLGPGEGQPQYFGPGTRLLVL.

The CDR3 loop reads CASSFQGQYTGELFF. The CDR3 bases are TGTGCCAGCAGCTTCCAAGGGCAATACACCGGGGAGCTGTTTTTT. This sequence joins TRBV7-9 and TRBJ2-2; D uncertain. Between the trimmed V and J ends, which lost 3 bases and 3 bases, there was a span of 11 bases. This CDR3 comprises 15 residues. Germline V gives CDR1 SEHNR, CDR2 FQNEAQ (reference sequence).

A remark on this clonotype: One end of the junction varies from germline; a read error may be responsible. The chain joins TRBV12-3 or TRBV12-4 to TRBJ1-2; D remains unclear. The CDR3 contains 12 residues. CDR3 DNA sequence: TGTGCCAGCAGTTACGACCGGCCGAAGCTGAACTTC. It specifies CASSYDRPKLNF.

This chain uses TRBV2 with TRBJ2-5; a weak D match, TRBD2 (6 bases). The CDR3 spans 15 residues. The germline V gene has CDR1 SNHLY and CDR2 FYNNEI. Trimming pared 3 bases from V and 5 bases from J, leaving 16 bases between. CDR3 protein: CASSDISWGRETQYF. The CDR3 DNA sequence: TGTGCCAGCAGTGACATCTCATGGGGGAGGGAGACCCAGTACTTC.

In this sample, this clonotype turned up many times. The chain is built from TRBV20-1 and TRBJ1-5; 12 bases are shared with TRBD1. Germline V lookup: CDR1 DFQATT, CDR2 SNEGSKA (reference sequence). With 3 bases clipped from V and 8 bases from J, the junction kept 5 bases outside the gene matches. The CDR3 runs to 14 residues. As DNA, the CDR3 is TGCAGTGCTAGTTGGGACAGGGGGCCCGAGCCCCAGCATTTT. This gives the protein CSASWDRGPEPQHF.

This clonotype was seen a few times. The J gene is TRBJ2-6, the V gene TRBV28; possibly TRBD1 for D (6 bases). Trimming took 6 bases from V and 4 from J, leaving 10 bases between them. The CDR3 has 14 residues. Germline V CDR1 and CDR2: MDHEN, SYDVKM. The CDR3 DNA is TGTGCCAGCAGAACAGGGCCCGGGGCCAACGTCCTGACTTTC. This gives the protein CASRTGPGANVLTF.

The chain combines TRBV2 with TRBJ1-6; possible D gene TRBD1, 5 bases. The germline V gene encodes CDR1 SNHLY and CDR2 FYNNEI. CDR3 length: 13 residues. With 6 bases removed from V and 6 bases from J, the gap between germline ends came to 9 bases. As DNA, the CDR3 is TGTGCCAGCAGGGGGGGGTCTAATTCACCCCTCCACTTT. Its protein is CASRGGSNSPLHF.

This rearrangement joins TRBV5-1 to TRBJ1-4; no reliable D call. Looked up from germline, CDR1 is SGHRS and CDR2 is YFSETQ. V was pared by 4 bases and J by 8 bases, with 24 bases between. The length of the CDR3 is 17 residues. The CDR3 here is CASSRYRHDRIGEKLFF. The CDR3 bases are TGCGCCAGCAGCCGCTACCGACATGATCGGATCGGAGAAAAACTGTTTTTT.

Of note for this clonotype: The conserved closing phenylalanine or tryptophan is absent in this CDR3, likely reflecting a read error. The DNA is left out, because the CDR3 cannot be placed on it with certainty; the CDR3 is given as TCRdb lists it. The chain uses TRBV5-4 and TRBJ1-6. Both ends counted, the CDR3 spans 9 residues. Germline lookup yields CDR1 SGHNT and CDR2 YYREEE (reference sequence). The CDR3 here is CASSLDSNY.

The CDR3 DNA reads TGTGCCAGCAGTGTATCGGGAAGCGGGGAGCTGTTTTTT. Amino acids: CASSVSGSGELFF. The chain uses TRBV2 and TRBJ2-2, with D possibly matching TRBD2 (5 bases). CDR1 and CDR2 (germline): SNHLY, FYNNEI. The CDR3 has 13 residues. The ends were cut back, 4 bases at V and 7 bases at J, with 10 bases in the middle.

The rearrangement joins TRBV7-2 to TRBJ2-5; 9 bases match TRBD1. Germline V gene sequence: CDR1 SGHTA, CDR2 FQGNSA. V lost 5 bases, J lost 8 bases, and 12 bases stayed unmatched. The length of the CDR3 is 15 residues. The DNA for the CDR3 is TGTGCCAGCAGCGTACGACAGGGGGGAGAGGCTACCCAGTACTTC. Translated: CASSVRQGGEATQYF.